One TCR beta chain is described in this entry. The data are from a study of cytomegalovirus exposure and HLA in healthy donors. Study summary: Genetic ancestry analysis placed 75% to 85% of the 300 to 500 donors that were genotyped in the Caucasian-associated cluster.

The study ran its PCR with 60 Vbeta and 13 Jbeta primers. Sequenced by immunoSEQ multiplex PCR; TCRdb stores in-frame clones only, minus some. The sample consists of around 140,000 clones, 60% to 80% of them appearing once. Germline V gene sequence: CDR1 LNHNV, CDR2 YYDKDF (reference sequence). The length of the CDR3 is 15 residues. V was shortened by 0 bases and J by 5 bases, with 10 bases between the two germline ends. The source is a man aged 45-65 years in good health and CMV-seropositive. The material sequenced was PBMCs. J is TRBJ1-4 and V is TRBV15, with D possibly being TRBD1 (5 bases). The DNA for the CDR3 is TGTGCCACCAGCAGAGACAGGGCTGGGAATGAAAAACTGTTTTTT. It specifies CATSRDRAGNEKLFF.